Listed below are T cell receptor beta chains from one sample, sequenced in a study of siplizumab effects on memory and regulatory T cells. TCRdb's table, derived via immunoSEQ multiplex PCR, lists solely in-frame clones and lacks some. The repertoire includes roughly 60,000 clones, approximately 93% of them detected once, and roughly two fifths sits in the top ten. Sample: CD8+ T cells sorted from blood. Receptor source: a human donor in good health. Both conserved end residues are part of each CDR3. The D gene is left open where the match is weak. Clone sizes are given selectively: once, few, many, or a class where the clone is expanded.

>NA|NA|TRBV28|TRBJ1-3
CASRPVDSGNTIYF
TGTGCCAGCAGGCCCGTGGACTCTGGAAACACCATATATTTT
>NA|TRBD1|TRBV10-2|TRBJ1-1
CASSEAGGTEAFF
TGCGCCAGCAGTGAGGCAGGGGGAACTGAAGCTTTCTTT
>NA|NA|TRBV6-7|TRBJ1-5
CASKVEEGGSNQPQHF
TGTGCCAGCAAAGTTGAGGAGGGAGGCTCCAATCAGCCCCAGCATTTT
>NA|TRBD1|TRBV4-3|TRBJ2-7
CASSQDTNRGSGEQYF
TGCGCCAGCAGCCAAGATACCAACAGGGGGTCCGGCGAGCAGTACTTC
>NA|TRBD1|TRBV4-1|TRBJ2-7
CASSPLGGHYEQYF
TGCGCCAGCAGCCCCTTAGGGGGCCACTACGAGCAGTACTTC
>NA|NA|TRBV6-5|TRBJ2-7
CASSYGSPYEQYF
TGTGCCAGCAGTTACGGGAGCCCCTACGAGCAGTACTTC
>NA|TRBD1|TRBV30|TRBJ2-1
CAWEGAANEQFF
TGTGCCTGGGAGGGGGCGGCCAATGAGCAGTTCTTC
>NA|NA|TRBV19|TRBJ2-7
CASSAGPGQTYEQYF
TGTGCCAGTAGTGCCGGCCCGGGACAAACCTACGAGCAGTACTTC
>NA|NA|TRBV2|TRBJ2-7
CASSLGDYEQYF
TGTGCCAGCAGTTTGGGGGACTACGAGCAGTACTTC
>NA|NA|TRBV5-1|TRBJ2-7
CASSLTGTPYEQYF
TGCGCCAGCAGCTTGACAGGGACCCCCTACGAGCAGTACTTC
>NA|TRBD1|TRBV30|TRBJ1-2
CAWSPRDRLNYGYTF
TGTGCCTGGAGTCCCCGGGACAGGCTAAACTATGGCTACACCTTC
>NA|NA|TRBV4-3|TRBJ2-1
CASSPGSPLGHNGQFF
TGCGCCAGCAGCCCGGGATCTCCCCTGGGCCACAATGGTCAGTTCTTC
>NA|NA|TRBV11-3|TRBJ1-1
CASSLTNMNTEAFF
TGTGCCAGCAGCTTAACGAACATGAACACTGAAGCTTTCTTT
>NA|TRBD2|TRBV12-5|TRBJ2-5
CASGETSAETQYF
TGTGCTAGTGGTGAGACTAGCGCTGAGACCCAGTACTTC
>NA|NA|TRBV7-9|TRBJ1-3
CASSLGEDSGNTIYF
TGTGCCAGCAGCTTAGGGGAGGACTCTGGAAACACCATATATTTT
>NA|TRBD2|TRBV12-5|TRBJ2-1
CASGQSGRAGNEQFF
TGTGCTAGTGGCCAAAGCGGGAGGGCCGGTAATGAGCAGTTCTTC
>NA|NA|TRBV29-1|TRBJ2-7
CSVDSGPLYEQYF
TGCAGCGTTGACTCGGGACCCCTCTACGAGCAGTACTTC
>NA|TRBD1|TRBV6-5|TRBJ1-5
CASRSRDSFGQPQHF
TGTGCCAGCAGATCCCGGGACAGCTTTGGTCAGCCCCAGCATTTT
>NA|NA|TRBV5-6|TRBJ1-5
CASSLEGGNQPQHF
TGTGCCAGCAGCTTGGAGGGGGGCAATCAGCCCCAGCATTTT
>NA|NA|TRBV15|TRBJ2-1
CATSRDRMDEQFF
TGTGCCACCAGCAGAGATCGGATGGATGAGCAGTTCTTC
>NA|NA|TRBV6-4|TRBJ1-1
CASKKRAPEAFF
TGTGCCAGCAAGAAAAGGGCCCCTGAAGCTTTCTTT
>NA|NA|TRBV7-9|TRBJ2-4
CASSLGGSENIQYF
TGTGCCAGCAGCTTAGGGGGCAGCGAAAACATTCAGTACTTC
>NA|TRBD1|TRBV29-1|TRBJ1-2
CSGKTGEGGYGYTF
TGCAGCGGTAAAACAGGGGAGGGCGGTTATGGCTACACCTTC
>few|NA|TRBV7-9|TRBJ1-2
CASSSKSRDGYTF
TGTGCCAGCAGCTCCAAGTCCCGCGATGGCTACACCTTC
>once|NA|TRBV29-1|TRBJ2-7
CSAMDGPYEQYF
TGCAGCGCGATGGACGGTCCCTACGAGCAGTACTTC
>NA|NA|TRBV4-3|TRBJ1-5
CASSHRFSNQPQHF
TGCGCCAGCAGCCACCGATTTAGCAATCAGCCCCAGCATTTT
>NA|NA|TRBV9|TRBJ2-2
CASSNTGELFF
TGTGCCAGCAGCAACACCGGGGAGCTGTTTTTT
>NA|TRBD2|TRBV5-6|TRBJ2-7
CASKSWREGASYEQYF
TGTGCCAGCAAGTCCTGGCGGGAGGGCGCCTCCTACGAGCAGTACTTC
>NA|TRBD2|TRBV11-2|TRBJ2-7
CASSFGVTSPSGSCCEQYF
TGTGCCAGCAGCTTCGGGGTGACGAGCCCTAGCGGGAGTTGTTGCGAGCAGTACTTC
>once|NA|TRBV6-6|TRBJ2-7
CASSYYGETYEQYF
TGTGCCAGCAGTTACTATGGGGAGACCTACGAGCAGTACTTC
>NA|NA|TRBV10-3|TRBJ2-2
CAISERDVGELFF
TGTGCCATCAGTGAGCGGGACGTCGGGGAGCTGTTTTTT
>once|TRBD2|TRBV11-2|TRBJ2-1
CASSLGGYTSGGDNEQFF
TGTGCCAGCAGCTTAGGAGGATACACTAGCGGGGGTGACAATGAGCAGTTCTTC
>NA|NA|TRBV29-1|TRBJ1-2
CSVVGGDGYTF
TGCAGCGTGGTGGGGGGCGATGGCTACACCTTC
>NA|NA|TRBV4-1|TRBJ1-1
CASSQDLTVNTEAFF
TGCGCCAGCAGCCAAGATCTGACAGTGAACACTGAAGCTTTCTTT
>NA|NA|TRBV28|TRBJ1-1
CASSLQAGMNTEAFF
TGTGCCAGCAGCCTTCAGGCAGGGATGAACACTGAAGCTTTCTTT
>NA|NA|TRBV4-3|TRBJ2-7
CASSQDISSGEQYF
TGCGCCAGCAGCCAAGACATCTCCTCAGGGGAGCAGTACTTC
>NA|NA|TRBV9|TRBJ2-1
CASSEGEEQFF
TGTGCCAGCAGCGAGGGGGAAGAGCAGTTCTTC
>NA|NA|TRBV30|TRBJ1-2
CAWSGYRHGYTF
TGTGCCTGGAGTGGATATAGGCATGGCTACACCTTC
>NA|NA|TRBV5-4|TRBJ2-4
CASSQDLAGENIQYF
TGTGCCAGCAGCCAAGATCTGGCAGGGGAAAACATTCAGTACTTC
>NA|NA|TRBV20-1|TRBJ2-3
CSASADTQYF
TGCAGTGCCAGCGCAGATACGCAGTATTTT
>NA|TRBD1|TRBV7-3|TRBJ1-2
CASSFTGGHGYTF
TGTGCCAGCAGCTTCACAGGGGGCCATGGCTACACCTTC
>once|TRBD1|TRBV14|TRBJ2-7
CASSPGTGQNEQYF
TGTGCCAGCAGTCCCGGGACAGGGCAGAACGAGCAGTACTTC
>NA|TRBD2|TRBV28|TRBJ2-1
CASSFPSSGKDNEQFF
TGTGCCAGCAGTTTCCCATCTAGCGGGAAAGACAATGAGCAGTTCTTC
>NA|NA|TRBV30|TRBJ2-3
CAWSQQNTDTQYF
TGTGCCTGGAGTCAACAGAACACAGATACGCAGTATTTT
>NA|NA|TRBV6-6|TRBJ2-2
CASSTRDFGTGELFF
TGTGCCAGCAGCACTCGAGATTTTGGCACCGGGGAGCTGTTTTTT
>NA|NA|TRBV6-6|TRBJ2-7
CASSPAAEYEQYF
TGTGCCAGCAGTCCCGCGGCGGAATACGAGCAGTACTTC
>NA|TRBD2|TRBV28|TRBJ2-7
CASILTSGNRYEQYF
TGTGCCAGCATCTTAACTAGCGGGAACAGATACGAGCAGTACTTC
>NA|NA|TRBV19|TRBJ1-4
CASSIWVRATNEKLFF
TGTGCCAGTAGTATATGGGTCCGTGCTACTAATGAAAAACTGTTTTTT